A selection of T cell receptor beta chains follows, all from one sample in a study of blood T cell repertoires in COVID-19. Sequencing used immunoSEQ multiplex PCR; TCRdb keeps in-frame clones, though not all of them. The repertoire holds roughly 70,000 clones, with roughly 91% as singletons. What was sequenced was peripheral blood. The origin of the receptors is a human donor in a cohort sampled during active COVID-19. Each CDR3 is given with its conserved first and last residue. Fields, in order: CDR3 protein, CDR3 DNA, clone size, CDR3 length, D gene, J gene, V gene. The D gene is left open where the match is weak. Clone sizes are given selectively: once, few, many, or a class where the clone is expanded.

CDR3 protein: CASSARQRNTEAFF; CDR3 DNA: TGTGCCAGCTCAGCTCGACAGAGGAACACTGAAGCTTTCTTT; clone size: .; CDR3 length: 14; D gene: .; J gene: TRBJ1-1; V gene: TRBV18
CDR3 protein: CATLESDPGDTQYF; CDR3 DNA: TGTGCCACCCTGGAGTCAGACCCGGGAGATACGCAGTATTTT; clone size: .; CDR3 length: 14; D gene: .; J gene: TRBJ2-3; V gene: TRBV28
CDR3 protein: CASRGGTDEKLFF; CDR3 DNA: TGTGCCAGCAGAGGCGGGACGGATGAAAAACTGTTTTTT; clone size: .; CDR3 length: 13; D gene: .; J gene: TRBJ1-4; V gene: TRBV2
CDR3 protein: CASDEGANTEAFF; CDR3 DNA: TGTGCCAGTGATGAGGGGGCGAACACTGAAGCTTTCTTT; clone size: .; CDR3 length: 13; D gene: TRBD1; J gene: TRBJ1-1; V gene: TRBV19
CDR3 protein: CASSAELAGGYEQYF; CDR3 DNA: TGCGCCAGCAGCGCTGAACTAGCGGGGGGATACGAGCAGTACTTC; clone size: .; CDR3 length: 15; D gene: TRBD2; J gene: TRBJ2-7; V gene: TRBV5-1
CDR3 protein: CASTPLSGLALGNTQYF; CDR3 DNA: TGCGCCAGCACTCCACTTTCAGGACTAGCCCTTGGCAATACGCAGTATTTT; clone size: .; CDR3 length: 17; D gene: TRBD2; J gene: TRBJ2-3; V gene: TRBV5-1
CDR3 protein: CASKGLAGGPGEQFF; CDR3 DNA: TGTGCCAGCAAAGGACTAGCGGGAGGGCCTGGTGAGCAGTTCTTC; clone size: .; CDR3 length: 15; D gene: TRBD2; J gene: TRBJ2-1; V gene: TRBV6-5
CDR3 protein: CASSLTRLAGAYEQYF; CDR3 DNA: TGTGCCAGCAGTTTGACCCGACTAGCGGGAGCGTACGAGCAGTACTTC; clone size: .; CDR3 length: 16; D gene: TRBD2; J gene: TRBJ2-7; V gene: TRBV27
CDR3 protein: CASRDYALYNEQFF; CDR3 DNA: TGTGCCAGCAGGGACTACGCCCTCTACAATGAGCAGTTCTTC; clone size: .; CDR3 length: 14; D gene: .; J gene: TRBJ2-1; V gene: TRBV28
CDR3 protein: CASSQPGTGVHGYTF; CDR3 DNA: TGCGCCAGCAGCCAACCCGGGACAGGGGTCCATGGCTACACCTTC; clone size: .; CDR3 length: 15; D gene: TRBD1; J gene: TRBJ1-2; V gene: TRBV4-1
CDR3 protein: CATSAGGGRHNEQFF; CDR3 DNA: TGTGCCACCAGTGCGGGGGGCGGACGACACAATGAGCAGTTCTTC; clone size: .; CDR3 length: 15; D gene: .; J gene: TRBJ2-1; V gene: TRBV24-1
CDR3 protein: CASSPDSQSTYEQYF; CDR3 DNA: TGTGCCAGCTCACCAGATTCCCAAAGCACCTACGAGCAGTACTTC; clone size: .; CDR3 length: 15; D gene: .; J gene: TRBJ2-7; V gene: TRBV18
CDR3 protein: CASRMSGRIYEQYF; CDR3 DNA: TGTGCCAGCAGGATGAGCGGGAGAATCTACGAGCAGTACTTC; clone size: .; CDR3 length: 14; D gene: TRBD2; J gene: TRBJ2-7; V gene: TRBV6-5
CDR3 protein: CASSLTSDRETQYF; CDR3 DNA: TGTGCCAGCAGCTTAACATCGGACAGGGAGACCCAGTACTTC; clone size: .; CDR3 length: 14; D gene: TRBD1; J gene: TRBJ2-5; V gene: TRBV7-9
CDR3 protein: CASSPTLMGGRSNEQFF; CDR3 DNA: TGTGCCAGCAGTCCCACGCTAATGGGAGGGCGTTCGAATGAGCAGTTCTTC; clone size: .; CDR3 length: 17; D gene: TRBD2; J gene: TRBJ2-1; V gene: TRBV5-4
CDR3 protein: CASSLNPGTGVTYGYTF; CDR3 DNA: TGCGCCAGCAGCTTGAATCCGGGGACAGGGGTTACATATGGCTACACCTTC; clone size: .; CDR3 length: 17; D gene: TRBD1; J gene: TRBJ1-2; V gene: TRBV5-1
CDR3 protein: CASSPRTSGYNEQFF; CDR3 DNA: TGTGCCAGCAGTCCAAGGACTAGCGGGTACAATGAGCAGTTCTTC; clone size: .; CDR3 length: 15; D gene: TRBD2; J gene: TRBJ2-1; V gene: TRBV2
CDR3 protein: CASTPLAGSTDTQYF; CDR3 DNA: TGTGCCAGCACCCCACTAGCGGGAAGCACAGATACGCAGTATTTT; clone size: .; CDR3 length: 15; D gene: TRBD2; J gene: TRBJ2-3; V gene: TRBV5-6
CDR3 protein: CASSSQGRQETQYF; CDR3 DNA: TGCGCCAGCAGCTCACAGGGACGCCAAGAGACCCAGTACTTC; clone size: once; CDR3 length: 14; D gene: .; J gene: TRBJ2-5; V gene: TRBV5-1
CDR3 protein: CASSPDLGGRPAREQYF; CDR3 DNA: TGTGCCAGCAGTCCCGACCTTGGCGGGAGGCCGGCGCGGGAGCAGTACTTC; clone size: .; CDR3 length: 17; D gene: TRBD2; J gene: TRBJ2-7; V gene: TRBV28
CDR3 protein: CASSLAGTAATNEKLFF; CDR3 DNA: TGCGCCAGCAGCTTGGCCGGGACTGCCGCAACTAATGAAAAACTGTTTTTT; clone size: .; CDR3 length: 17; D gene: .; J gene: TRBJ1-4; V gene: TRBV5-1